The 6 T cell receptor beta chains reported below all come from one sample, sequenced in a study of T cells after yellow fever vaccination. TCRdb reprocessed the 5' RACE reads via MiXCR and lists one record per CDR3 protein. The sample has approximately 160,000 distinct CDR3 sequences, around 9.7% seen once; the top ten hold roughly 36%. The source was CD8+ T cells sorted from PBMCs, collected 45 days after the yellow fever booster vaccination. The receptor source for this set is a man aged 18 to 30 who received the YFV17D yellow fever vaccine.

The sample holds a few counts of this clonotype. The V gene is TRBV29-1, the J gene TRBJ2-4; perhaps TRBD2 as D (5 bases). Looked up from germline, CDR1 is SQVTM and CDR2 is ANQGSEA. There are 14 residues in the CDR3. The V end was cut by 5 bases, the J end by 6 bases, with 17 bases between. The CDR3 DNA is TGCAGCGTTTTCCCCCCCGGGGTTGGAAACATTCAGTACTTC. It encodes CSVFPPGVGNIQYF.

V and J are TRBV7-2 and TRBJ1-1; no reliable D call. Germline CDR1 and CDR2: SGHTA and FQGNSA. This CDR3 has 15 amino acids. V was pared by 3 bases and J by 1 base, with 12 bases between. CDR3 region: CASSFFLTTNTEAFF. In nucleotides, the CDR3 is TGTGCCAGCAGCTTTTTTTTGACGACGAACACTGAAGCTTTCTTT.

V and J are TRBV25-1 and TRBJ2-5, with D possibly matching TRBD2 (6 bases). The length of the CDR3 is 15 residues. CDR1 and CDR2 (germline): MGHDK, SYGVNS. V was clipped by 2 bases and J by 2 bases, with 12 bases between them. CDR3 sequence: CASSELAGIQETQYF. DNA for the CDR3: TGTGCCAGCAGTGAACTCGCGGGGATACAAGAGACCCAGTACTTC.

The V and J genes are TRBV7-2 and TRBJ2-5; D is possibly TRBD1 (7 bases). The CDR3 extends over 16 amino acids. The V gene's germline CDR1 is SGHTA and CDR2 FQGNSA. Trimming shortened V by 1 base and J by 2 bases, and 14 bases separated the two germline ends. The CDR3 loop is CASSLVSGGLQETQYF. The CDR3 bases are TGTGCCAGCAGCTTAGTTTCAGGGGGGCTACAAGAGACCCAGTACTTC.

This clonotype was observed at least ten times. In DNA form, the CDR3 reads TGCGCCAGCATTCCCCCAACGTCCGGGGAGCTGTTTTTT. It specifies CASIPPTSGELFF. The rearrangement joins TRBV10-2 to TRBJ2-2; no clear D. Germline V gene data show CDR1 as WSHSY and CDR2 as SAAADI. This CDR3 has 13 amino acids. The V end lost 7 bases, the J end lost 6 bases, and 12 bases lay between the germline ends.

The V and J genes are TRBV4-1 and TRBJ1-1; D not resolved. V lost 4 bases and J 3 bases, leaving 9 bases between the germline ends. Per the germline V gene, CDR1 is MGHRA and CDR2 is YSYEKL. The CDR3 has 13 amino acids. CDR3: CASSRREDTEAFF. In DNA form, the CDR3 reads TGCGCCAGCAGCCGCCGGGAGGACACTGAAGCTTTCTTT.